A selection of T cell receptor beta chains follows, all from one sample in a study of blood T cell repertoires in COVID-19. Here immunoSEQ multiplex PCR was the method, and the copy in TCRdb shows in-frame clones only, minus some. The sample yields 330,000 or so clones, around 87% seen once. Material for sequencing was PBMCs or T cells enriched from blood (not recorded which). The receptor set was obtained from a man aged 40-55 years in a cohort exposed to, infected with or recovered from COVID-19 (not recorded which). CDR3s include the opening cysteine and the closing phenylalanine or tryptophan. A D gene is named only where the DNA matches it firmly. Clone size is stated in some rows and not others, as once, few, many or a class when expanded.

cdr3_aa: CASSPQRVQSSYEQYF
cdr3_nt: TGTGCCAGCAGTCCCCAGCGGGTACAAAGCTCCTACGAGCAGTACTTC
d_call: -
clone_size: -
v_call: TRBV27
j_call: TRBJ2-7

cdr3_aa: CASSQLEITDTQYF
cdr3_nt: TGTGCCAGCAGCCAATTAGAGATCACAGATACGCAGTATTTT
d_call: -
clone_size: -
v_call: TRBV14
j_call: TRBJ2-3

cdr3_aa: CASSSPGHPYSYGYTF
cdr3_nt: TGTGCCAGCAGCTCCCCGGGACACCCTTATAGCTATGGCTACACCTTC
d_call: -
clone_size: once
v_call: TRBV7-6
j_call: TRBJ1-2

cdr3_aa: CASSEATGFGGVRGYTF
cdr3_nt: TGTGCCAGCAGTGAAGCAACAGGGTTTGGAGGAGTTCGTGGCTACACCTTC
d_call: -
clone_size: -
v_call: TRBV6-1
j_call: TRBJ1-2

cdr3_aa: CASSIFAGEQYF
cdr3_nt: TGTGCCAGCAGTATCTTCGCAGGCGAGCAGTACTTC
d_call: -
clone_size: -
v_call: TRBV12-3/TRBV12-4
j_call: TRBJ2-7

cdr3_aa: CASSQVAEKLFF
cdr3_nt: TGCGCCAGCAGCCAAGTGGCCGAAAAACTGTTTTTT
d_call: -
clone_size: -
v_call: TRBV4-1
j_call: TRBJ1-4

cdr3_aa: CASSYGLLSYEQYF
cdr3_nt: TGTGCCAGCAGTTACGGGCTCCTCTCCTACGAGCAGTACTTC
d_call: -
clone_size: -
v_call: TRBV6-2/TRBV6-3
j_call: TRBJ2-7

cdr3_aa: CASSPKNQGTGANVLTF
cdr3_nt: TGTGCCAGCTCACCAAAAAATCAGGGAACTGGGGCCAACGTCCTGACTTTC
d_call: -
clone_size: -
v_call: TRBV18
j_call: TRBJ2-6

cdr3_aa: CASSTEVGANYGYTF
cdr3_nt: TGTGCCAGCAGCACAGAGGTCGGGGCTAACTATGGCTACACCTTC
d_call: -
clone_size: few
v_call: TRBV9
j_call: TRBJ1-2

cdr3_aa: CASSLRTSGSIYEQFF
cdr3_nt: TGTGCCAGCAGCTTGCGGACTAGCGGGAGTATCTATGAGCAGTTCTTC
d_call: TRBD2
clone_size: -
v_call: TRBV5-4
j_call: TRBJ2-1

cdr3_aa: CASSRPSGSTYEQYF
cdr3_nt: TGTGCCAGCAGCCGTCCTAGCGGGAGCACCTACGAGCAGTACTTC
d_call: TRBD2
clone_size: -
v_call: TRBV3-1/TRBV3-2
j_call: TRBJ2-7

cdr3_aa: CASNSWRDSGEKLFF
cdr3_nt: TGTGCCAGCAATTCTTGGAGAGACAGTGGTGAAAAACTGTTTTTT
d_call: -
clone_size: -
v_call: TRBV2
j_call: TRBJ1-4

cdr3_aa: CASSQAGGSSYEQYF
cdr3_nt: TGTGCCAGCAGTCAAGCGGGAGGAAGCTCCTACGAGCAGTACTTC
d_call: TRBD2
clone_size: -
v_call: TRBV6-1
j_call: TRBJ2-7

cdr3_aa: CASSILSGTQKGDTQYF
cdr3_nt: TGTGCCAGTAGTATCCTTTCCGGGACTCAGAAGGGGGATACGCAGTATTTT
d_call: -
clone_size: few
v_call: TRBV19
j_call: TRBJ2-3

cdr3_aa: CSARLNYEQYF
cdr3_nt: TGCAGTGCGAGACTTAATTACGAGCAGTACTTC
d_call: -
clone_size: -
v_call: TRBV20-1
j_call: TRBJ2-7

cdr3_aa: CASSLQTGGGNEQYF
cdr3_nt: TGTGCCAGCAGTCTTCAAACAGGGGGAGGAAACGAGCAGTACTTC
d_call: TRBD1
clone_size: -
v_call: TRBV27
j_call: TRBJ2-7

cdr3_aa: CASSQDWQDEQFF
cdr3_nt: TGCGCCAGCAGCCAAGATTGGCAGGATGAGCAGTTCTTC
d_call: -
clone_size: -
v_call: TRBV4-1
j_call: TRBJ2-1

cdr3_aa: CASSFWSGRGVYSPLHF
cdr3_nt: TGCGCCAGCAGCTTTTGGTCAGGCCGGGGGGTTTATTCACCCCTCCACTTT
d_call: -
clone_size: -
v_call: TRBV5-1
j_call: TRBJ1-6

cdr3_aa: CASSFASEQPQHF
cdr3_nt: TGTGCCAGCAGTTTTGCCTCAGAACAGCCCCAGCATTTT
d_call: -
clone_size: -
v_call: TRBV6-5
j_call: TRBJ1-5

cdr3_aa: CASSPQGYQETQYF
cdr3_nt: TGTGCCAGCAGCCCACAGGGGTACCAAGAGACCCAGTACTTC
d_call: TRBD1
clone_size: -
v_call: TRBV5-4
j_call: TRBJ2-5

cdr3_aa: CASGLAQGNNEKLFF
cdr3_nt: TGTGCTAGTGGTTTGGCCCAGGGAAATAATGAAAAACTGTTTTTT
d_call: -
clone_size: -
v_call: TRBV12-5
j_call: TRBJ1-4

cdr3_aa: CASSLEGRGTYEQYF
cdr3_nt: TGTGCCAGCAGCTTAGAAGGCAGGGGGACCTACGAGCAGTACTTC
d_call: TRBD1
clone_size: -
v_call: TRBV7-2
j_call: TRBJ2-7

cdr3_aa: CASSPRTGGIDEQFF
cdr3_nt: TGTGCCAGCAGCCCCCGGACAGGGGGTATCGATGAGCAGTTCTTC
d_call: TRBD1
clone_size: -
v_call: TRBV7-3
j_call: TRBJ2-1

cdr3_aa: CASSRDRVSSLVNTIYF
cdr3_nt: TGTGCCAGCAGCCGCGACAGGGTATCGTCTCTGGTTAACACCATATATTTT
d_call: TRBD1
clone_size: few
v_call: TRBV28
j_call: TRBJ1-3

cdr3_aa: CASSAAGFTDTQYF
cdr3_nt: TGTGCCAGCAGCGCAGCGGGATTCACAGATACGCAGTATTTT
d_call: TRBD2
clone_size: -
v_call: TRBV6-4
j_call: TRBJ2-3

cdr3_aa: CASADRGLSEQYF
cdr3_nt: TGTGCCAGCGCGGACAGGGGGCTGTCCGAGCAGTACTTC
d_call: TRBD1
clone_size: -
v_call: TRBV25-1
j_call: TRBJ2-7

cdr3_aa: CASSLGGANTEAFF
cdr3_nt: TGTGCCAGCAGCCTAGGTGGGGCGAACACTGAAGCTTTCTTT
d_call: -
clone_size: -
v_call: TRBV11-2
j_call: TRBJ1-1

cdr3_aa: CAISDLTPEAFF
cdr3_nt: TGTGCCATCAGTGATCTAACCCCTGAAGCTTTCTTT
d_call: -
clone_size: -
v_call: TRBV10-3
j_call: TRBJ1-1

cdr3_aa: CASRQGAGNTIYF
cdr3_nt: TGTGCCAGCAGACAGGGGGCTGGAAACACCATATATTTT
d_call: TRBD1
clone_size: -
v_call: TRBV28
j_call: TRBJ1-3